These 10 T cell receptor beta chains share one sample of origin, sequenced in a study of blood T cell repertoires in COVID-19. Profiled with immunoSEQ multiplex PCR; TCRdb holds only in-frame clones, not every one. The sample consists of 200,000 to 250,000 clones, approximately 86% of them appearing once. What was sequenced was peripheral blood. These receptors originate from a woman in her twenties or thirties who had recovered from COVID-19.

V is TRBV19 and J is TRBJ1-5; 7 bases align to TRBD1. The CDR3 extends over 15 amino acids. Germline CDR1 and CDR2: LNHDA and SQIVND (reference sequence). The junction had 5 bases not matched to a gene; V was cut back by 6 bases and J by 0 bases. The CDR3 nucleotides read TGTGCCAGTAGCCCCTGGGACAGTAGCAATCAGCCCCAGCATTTT. Translating gives CASSPWDSSNQPQHF.

The chain recombines TRBV19 with TRBJ2-6; 7 nucleotides line up with TRBD1. CDR3 size: 17 residues. With V trimmed by 3 bases and J by 0 bases, 5 bases remained unmatched. Germline-derived CDR1 and CDR2 are LNHDA and SQIVND (reference sequence). The CDR3 DNA reads TGTGCCAGTAGTATTCCCACAGGGGTCTCTGGGGCCAACGTCCTGACTTTC. This sequence encodes CASSIPTGVSGANVLTF.

The chain's CDR3 is CASSYSGLGNTEAFF. CDR3 DNA sequence: TGTGCCAGCAGTTACTCGGGGCTAGGGAACACTGAAGCTTTCTTT. This rearrangement joins TRBV6-5 to TRBJ1-1; possible D gene TRBD1, 5 bases. Germline-derived CDR1 and CDR2 are MNHEY and SVGAGI. This CDR3 has 15 amino acids. The V end lost 0 bases, the J end lost 1 base, and 9 bases lay between the germline ends.

This chain connects TRBV27 to TRBJ2-1; D might be TRBD2 (5 bases). The CDR3 spans 13 residues. Per the germline V gene, CDR1 is MNHEY and CDR2 is SMNVEV (reference sequence). Trimming left V 5 bases short and J 4 bases short, with 9 bases between. CDR3 protein: CASSEGFYNEQFF. Written as DNA, the CDR3 is TGTGCCAGCAGTGAGGGATTTTACAATGAGCAGTTCTTC.

The chain carries TRBV6-5 and TRBJ2-3; TRBD1 matches 7 bases. Germline-derived CDR1 and CDR2 are MNHEY and SVGAGI. The CDR3 spans 15 residues. After removal of 0 bases from V and 3 bases from J, the junction contained 3 bases not matched to a gene. CDR3 region: CASSYSAGGTDTQYF. In DNA, the CDR3 is TGTGCCAGCAGTTACTCGGCAGGGGGTACAGATACGCAGTATTTT.

The chain uses TRBV18 and TRBJ2-7, with TRBD1 matching over 9 bases. V shed 3 bases, J shed 0 bases, and the junction held 9 bases outside the gene matches. The CDR3 length is 17 residues. CDR1 KGHSH and CDR2 LQKENI come from the germline V gene. The CDR3 coding sequence is TGTGCCAGCTCACCTCTCTCCGGGACAGGGTTCTCCTACGAGCAGTACTTC. Amino acid sequence: CASSPLSGTGFSYEQYF.

This rearrangement joins TRBV21-1 to TRBJ2-2; the DNA was not used to check the table's D call, TRBD1. TRBV21-1 is a pseudogene. The CDR3 has 18 amino acids. CDR3 bases: TGTGCCAGCAGCACAGAGTGCGTGGGGACAGGGTGGGCCGGGGAGCTGTTTTTT. Translation: CASSTECVGTGWAGELFF.

The chain has TRBV3-1 (or the pseudogene TRBV3-2) and TRBJ2-6; a weak D match, TRBD1 (6 bases). The length of the CDR3 is 20 residues. V lost 0 bases and J 0 bases, leaving 18 bases between the germline ends. Germline V lookup: CDR1 LGHDT, CDR2 YNNKEL (reference sequence). The CDR3 nucleotides read TGTGCCAGCAGCCAAGATGAGGGGGTAGACGCGGACTCTGGGGCCAACGTCCTGACTTTC. It translates to CASSQDEGVDADSGANVLTF.

V and J are TRBV5-1 and TRBJ1-1; tentatively, D is TRBD1 (6 bases). CDR3 size: 15 residues. CDR1 and CDR2 from the germline V gene are SGHRS and YFSETQ. Deletions cut 0 bases from V and 1 base from J, with 10 bases between. CDR3 amino acids: CASSLGTVRNTEAFF. The CDR3 coding sequence is TGCGCCAGCAGCTTGGGGACAGTGCGGAACACTGAAGCTTTCTTT.

The chain has TRBV6-2 or TRBV6-3 and TRBJ2-7; 8 bases align to TRBD1. Germline trimming cut 6 bases from V and 4 bases from J; bases unmatched to any gene: 2. Germline V CDR1 and CDR2: MNHEY, SVGEGT. This CDR3 is built from 12 residues. CDR3 in DNA: TGTGCCAGCAGCCGGACAGGGTACGAGCAGTACTTC. This translates into CASSRTGYEQYF.